This TCR beta chain came from a study of CD8+CD57+ T cells in acquired aplastic anemia. Study-wide background: Sorted CD4+ and CD8+ cell DNA averaged 3.2 ug. Study-level points and caveats: Researchers reported that CD8+ Simpson's diversity was not significantly different in patients versus controls. Shared by patients and controls, 25 to 30 CD8+ CDR3s were abundant in patients.

Genomic DNA acted as the template from which TCR beta VDJ combination and CDR3 sequence profiling were carried out. TCRdb re-analysed the reads in MiXCR, keeping a single row per CDR3 protein. The sample lists 250,000 to 300,000 distinct CDR3 sequences, approximately 55% occurring once. As for this clonotype: What it binds is unknown.

Sequenced sample: sorted CD4+, CD8+, or CD8+CD57+ T cells (not recorded which) from PBMCs. This TCR was sampled from a human donor with severe aplastic anemia or a healthy control (not recorded which).

CDR3 region: CATSSRQVFNEQFF. Here the CDR3 DNA reads TGTGCCACCAGCAGCAGACAGGTCTTCAATGAGCAGTTCTTC. This sequence joins TRBV15 and TRBJ2-1, with D tentatively TRBD1 (6 bases). The V and J ends lost 3 bases and 6 bases respectively, with 12 bases between them. The germline V gene has CDR1 LNHNV and CDR2 YYDKDF (reference sequence). CDR3 length: 14 amino acids.